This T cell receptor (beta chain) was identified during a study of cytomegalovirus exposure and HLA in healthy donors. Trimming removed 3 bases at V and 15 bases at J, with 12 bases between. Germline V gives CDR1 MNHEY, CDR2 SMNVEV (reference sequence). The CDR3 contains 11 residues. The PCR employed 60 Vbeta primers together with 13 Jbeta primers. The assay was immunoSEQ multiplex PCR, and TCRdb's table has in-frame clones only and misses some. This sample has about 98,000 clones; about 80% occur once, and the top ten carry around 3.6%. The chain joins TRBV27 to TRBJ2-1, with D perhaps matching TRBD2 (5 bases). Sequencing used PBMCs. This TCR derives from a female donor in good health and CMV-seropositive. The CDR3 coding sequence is TGTGCCAGCAGTTTCCGGGGTCAACTGTTCTTC. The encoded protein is CASSFRGQLFF.